The 23 T cell receptor beta chains below were found in one sample sequenced in a study of shared clonotypes between healthy human individuals (dated by TCRdb to the early 2020s). Libraries were made using the immunoSEQ multiplex PCR assay. TCRdb retrieved this table from immuneACCESS and kept in-frame rearrangements only. Not all clones are present; in checked studies, unresolved V genes account for under half, and no reason is known for the remainder. Recorded for this sample are 75,000 to 100,000 clones; less than 50% of them occurred a single time. About 15% of the sample belongs to the ten largest clones. Material for sequencing was PBMCs. These receptor sequences come from a woman aged 40-49 years in good health. Some clones in this sample may be carry-over from other donors' samples.

The CDR3 sequence is CASSTGWTGGPISEQYF. The CDR3 nucleotides are TGTGCCAGCAGTACCGGATGGACAGGGGGCCCTATCAGCGAGCAGTACTTC. The V call is TRBV28, the J call TRBJ2-5; the match to TRBD1 covers 11 bases. The J call may be wrong; the DNA end is better matched by TRBJ2-7. Germline CDR1 MDHEN, CDR2 SYDVKM. This CDR3 is 17 amino acids long.

The chain is built from TRBV20-1 and TRBJ1-1; 7 bases agree with TRBD1. CDR1 is DFQATT, CDR2 SNEGSKA, per germline (reference sequence). The CDR3 spans 11 residues. The V segment lost 5 bases and the J segment 10 bases; nucleotides outside the gene matches: 7. CDR3 sequence reads: CSASRGVRAFF. Written as DNA, the CDR3 is TGCAGTGCTTCCAGGGGGGTACGAGCTTTCTTT.

This clone has only a few counts. The rearrangement links TRBV7-9 to TRBJ2-7, with 9 positions matching TRBD2. In germline, CDR1 is SEHNR, CDR2 FQNEAQ (reference sequence). Unmatched junction bases numbered 9, after V lost 6 bases and J lost 6 bases. CDR3 size: 14 residues. This CDR3 reads CASSVGGRASEQYF. CDR3 nucleotide sequence: TGTGCCAGCAGTGTTGGCGGGAGGGCCTCCGAGCAGTACTTC.

The V and J genes are TRBV4-3 and TRBJ1-5; D remains unclear. There are 16 residues in the CDR3. V lost 5 bases and J 5 bases, leaving 19 bases between the germline ends. Germline V lookup: CDR1 LGHNA, CDR2 YSLEER. CDR3 protein: CASSSLPRTDDQPQHF. CDR3 bases: TGCGCCAGCAGCTCCCTCCCCAGGACCGACGATCAGCCCCAGCATTTT.

This clone has at least ten counts. This chain joins TRBV6-1 and TRBJ2-7; 10 bases line up with TRBD2. Germline V gene data show CDR1 as MNHNS and CDR2 as SASEGT. V shed 3 bases and J 6 bases; nucleotides not matched to a gene: 8. The CDR3 runs to 15 residues. CDR3 coding DNA: TGTGCCAGCAGTGATCCATTAGCGGGAGGTCGCGAGCAGTACTTC. Its translation is CASSDPLAGGREQYF.

This clone was observed many times. This chain's CDR3 is CASSLIPGQGEQYF. CDR3 coding DNA: TGCGCCAGCAGCCTTATACCGGGACAGGGCGAGCAGTACTTC. This chain connects TRBV5-1 to TRBJ2-7, with 9 bases fitting TRBD1. Germline V lookup: CDR1 SGHRS, CDR2 YFSETQ. The CDR3 sequence is 14 residues long. J gave up 6 bases and V 4 bases, and 8 bases lay outside the gene matches.

The chain links TRBV10-3 to TRBJ1-1; D is undetermined. Germline V CDR1 and CDR2: ENHRY, SYGVKD. There are 14 residues in the CDR3. V dropped 4 bases and J dropped 1 base, with 10 bases sitting between them. The DNA of the CDR3 is TGTGCCATCAGTGGCTTACAGTCGAACACTGAAGCTTTCTTT. Translation gives CAISGLQSNTEAFF.

As concerns this clone: This likely stems from a read error, as it lies one base from a far larger clone. The rearrangement uses TRBV18 and TRBJ1-2; TRBD1 aligns across 7 bases. CDR1 is KGHSH, CDR2 LQKENI, per germline. The length of the CDR3 is 15 residues. The CDR3 reads CASSPIQGHDYGHTF. Written as DNA, the CDR3 is TGTGCCAGCTCACCAATACAGGGGCATGACTATGGCCACACCTTC.

The sample holds one count of this clone. The chain joins TRBV11-3 to TRBJ2-5; D ambiguous. Germline V lookup: CDR1 SGHNT, CDR2 YENEEA. The ends were cut back, 1 base at V and 5 bases at J, with 20 bases in the middle. The CDR3 is made up of 17 amino acids. The CDR3 loop reads CASSLGADRPWDETQYF. The CDR3 coding sequence is TGTGCCAGCAGCTTAGGGGCGGACCGCCCATGGGATGAGACCCAGTACTTC.

The CDR3 nucleotides read TGTGCCAGCAATCCAGCGGGAGAGAGTAATGAGCAGTTCTTC. Translation gives CASNPAGESNEQFF. The chain couples TRBV6-1 to TRBJ2-1; 8 bases align to TRBD2. Looked up from germline, CDR1 is MNHNS and CDR2 is SASEGT. This CDR3 is 14 amino acids long. With V trimmed by 7 bases and J by 7 bases, 9 bases remained unmatched.

Regarding this clone: The junction and the germline gene differ at one end; a read error may be behind it. The rearrangement links TRBV5-4 to TRBJ2-7; weak D call: TRBD2 (5 bases). The V gene's germline CDR1 is SGHNT and CDR2 YYREEE (reference sequence). The CDR3 has 14 amino acids. The CDR3 nucleotides read TGCGCCAGCAGCTCGTGGGAGCCTTCCGGCGAGCAGTACTTC. Its protein is CASSSWEPSGEQYF.

V is TRBV5-6 and J is TRBJ2-1, with 10 bases lining up with TRBD2. V shed 2 bases, J shed 12 bases, and the junction held 14 bases outside the gene matches. This CDR3 is 16 amino acids long. Germline CDR1 reads SGHDT; CDR2 reads YYEEEE. CDR3 loop: CASSLPGTRTSGVQFF. In DNA, the CDR3 is TGTGCCAGCAGCTTACCGGGGACTCGGACTAGCGGAGTGCAGTTCTTC.

Ten or more counts support this clone. The rearrangement uses TRBV5-4 and TRBJ1-4; the match to TRBD1 covers 8 bases. This CDR3 is 15 amino acids long. Germline-derived CDR1 and CDR2 are SGHNT and YYREEE (reference sequence). Germline trimming cut 4 bases from V and 7 bases from J; bases unmatched to any gene: 9. CDR3 DNA: TGTGCCAGCAGCCTCAGACAGGGGAGGGGTGAAAAACTGTTTTTT. Its protein product is CASSLRQGRGEKLFF. The whole variable domain, filled in from reference TRBV5-4 and TRBJ1-4, reads ETGVTQSPTHLIKTRGQQVTLRCSSQSGHNTVSWYQQALGQGPQFIFQYYREEENGRGNFPPRFSGLQFPNYSSELNVNALELDDSALYLCASSLRQGRGEKLFFGSGTQLSVL.

The chain carries TRBV7-2 and TRBJ2-5; the match to TRBD2 covers 7 bases. TRBJ2-7 matches the DNA end more closely, so the J call is doubtful. The CDR3 covers 15 residues. Germline values: CDR1 SGHTA, CDR2 FQGNSA. CDR3 region: CASSRSGRGAYEQYF. The CDR3 region has the DNA TGTGCCAGCAGCCGCTCGGGACGGGGGGCCTACGAGCAGTACTTC.

This clone was observed a handful of times. A much larger clone lies one base from this, so it may be a read error. The gene calls are TRBV7-9 and TRBJ1-1; D is ambiguous. CDR1 SEHNR and CDR2 FQNEAQ come from the germline V gene (reference sequence). V was shortened by 5 bases and J by 1 base, with 2 bases between the two germline ends. The CDR3 loop spans 11 amino acids. The CDR3 DNA follows: TGTGCCAGCAGCCAGAACACTGAAGCTTTCTTT. Protein sequence: CASSQNTEAFF.

The chain carries TRBV4-1 and TRBJ2-1; 8 nucleotides align to TRBD2. Germline V gives CDR1 MGHRA, CDR2 YSYEKL. V gave up 4 bases and J gave up 6 bases; unmatched junction bases: 8. This CDR3 is built from 15 residues. CDR3: CASSPGRAGRNEQFF. CDR3 DNA sequence: TGCGCCAGCAGCCCCGGGAGGGCCGGCCGCAATGAGCAGTTCTTC.

The genes are TRBV21-1 and TRBJ2-5; the table's D call, TRBD2, was not checked against the DNA. The J call may be mistaken, given a closer DNA end match to TRBJ2-7. TRBV21-1 is an annotated pseudogene. This CDR3 has 19 amino acids. For the CDR3, the DNA is TGTGCCAGCACCAAATTTCCGGGACTAGCGGGGCCCAGCTCCTACGAGCAGTACTTC. It specifies CASTKFPGLAGPSSYEQYF.

This chain connects TRBV28 to TRBJ1-1, with D hard to call. CDR3 length: 14 residues. Trimming took 5 bases from V and 1 from J, leaving 11 bases between them. Germline loops: CDR1 MDHEN, CDR2 SYDVKM. CDR3: CASSITWENTEAFF. Here the CDR3 DNA reads TGTGCCAGCAGTATTACGTGGGAGAACACTGAAGCTTTCTTT.

This clone has ten or more counts. The rearrangement links TRBV30 to TRBJ1-4; D not resolved. V gave up 0 bases and J gave up 8 bases, with 7 bases separating them. Germline V CDR1 and CDR2: GTSNPN, SVGIG (reference sequence). The CDR3 contains 12 residues. The DNA for the CDR3 is TGTGCCTGGAGTGTACGAGGGGAAAAACTGTTTTTT. Protein sequence: CAWSVRGEKLFF.

This clone was detected ten times or more. Other DNA sequences in the same sample also yield this CDR3. The chain recombines TRBV2 with TRBJ2-5; the match to TRBD2 covers 7 bases. The CDR3 runs 16 residues. Unmatched junction bases numbered 11, after V lost 3 bases and J lost 4 bases. The germline V gene has CDR1 SNHLY and CDR2 FYNNEI. CDR3 in amino acids: CASSDPDGLVGETQYF. CDR3 nucleotide sequence: TGTGCCAGCAGTGATCCGGACGGACTAGTTGGAGAGACCCAGTACTTC. The whole variable domain, filled in from reference TRBV2 and TRBJ2-5, reads EPEVTQTPSHQVTQMGQEVILRCVPISNHLYFYWYRQILGQKVEFLVSFYNNEISEKSEIFDDQFSVERPDGSNFTLKIRSTKLEDSAMYFCASSDPDGLVGETQYFGPGTRLLVL.

For this clone: A read error is the likely source, as a far larger clone sits one nucleotide away. This sample also contains other DNA sequences that code for the same CDR3. The chain uses TRBV4-1 and TRBJ2-3, with TRBD2 matching 7 bases. The V gene end was trimmed by 6 bases and the J gene end by 3 bases; junction bases not matched to a gene: 12. The CDR3 runs to 16 residues. CDR1 and CDR2 (germline): MGHRA, YSYEKL. The CDR3 bases are TGCGCCAGCAGTCAACGCGTGGGAGGGAAGACAGATACGCAGTATTTT. This gives the protein CASSQRVGGKTDTQYF.

This clone was observed many times. The CDR3 protein is CAWSGGTGANVLTF. The CDR3 bases are TGTGCCTGGAGTGGGGGGACTGGGGCCAACGTCCTGACTTTC. J is TRBJ2-6 and V is TRBV30; D could derive from TRBD1 or TRBD2 (5 bases each). The germline V gene has CDR1 GTSNPN and CDR2 SVGIG (reference sequence). There are 14 residues in the CDR3. Deletions cut 1 base from V and 2 bases from J, with 6 bases between.

The V call is TRBV7-8, the J call TRBJ2-5; 11 bases match TRBD1. Trimming at V came to 7 bases and at J to 3 bases, leaving 4 bases not matched to a gene. This CDR3 is built from 14 residues. CDR1 is SGHVS, CDR2 FQNEAQ, per germline. The CDR3 is CASNMGQGEETQYF. CDR3 nucleotides: TGTGCCAGCAACATGGGACAGGGGGAAGAGACCCAGTACTTC.